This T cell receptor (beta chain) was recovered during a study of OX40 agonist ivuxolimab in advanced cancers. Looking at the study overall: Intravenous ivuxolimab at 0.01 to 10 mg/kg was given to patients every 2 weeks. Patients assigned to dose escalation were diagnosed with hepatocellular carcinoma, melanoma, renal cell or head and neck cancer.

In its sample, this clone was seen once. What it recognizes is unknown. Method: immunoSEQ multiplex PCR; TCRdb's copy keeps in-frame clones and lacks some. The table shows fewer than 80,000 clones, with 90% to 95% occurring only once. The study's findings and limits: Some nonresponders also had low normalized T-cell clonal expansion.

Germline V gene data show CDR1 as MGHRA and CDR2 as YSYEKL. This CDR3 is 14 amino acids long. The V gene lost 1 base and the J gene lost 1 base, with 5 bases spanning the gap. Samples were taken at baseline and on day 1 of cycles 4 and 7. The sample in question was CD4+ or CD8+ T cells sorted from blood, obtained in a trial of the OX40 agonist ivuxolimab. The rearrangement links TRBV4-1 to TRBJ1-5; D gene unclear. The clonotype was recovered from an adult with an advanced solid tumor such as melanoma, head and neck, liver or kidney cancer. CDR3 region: CASSQANSNQPQHF. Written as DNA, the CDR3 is TGCGCCAGCAGCCAAGCAAACAGCAATCAGCCCCAGCATTTT.